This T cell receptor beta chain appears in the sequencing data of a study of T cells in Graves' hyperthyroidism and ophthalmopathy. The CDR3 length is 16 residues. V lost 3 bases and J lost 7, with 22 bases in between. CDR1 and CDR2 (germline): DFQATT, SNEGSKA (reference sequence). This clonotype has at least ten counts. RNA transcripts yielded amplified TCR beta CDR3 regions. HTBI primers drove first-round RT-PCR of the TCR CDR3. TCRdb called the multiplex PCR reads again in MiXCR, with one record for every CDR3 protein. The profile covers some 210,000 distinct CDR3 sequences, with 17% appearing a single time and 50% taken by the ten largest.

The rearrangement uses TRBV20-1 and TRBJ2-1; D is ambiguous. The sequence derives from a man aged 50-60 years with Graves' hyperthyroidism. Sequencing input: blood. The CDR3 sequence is CSARALDRGPLNEQFF. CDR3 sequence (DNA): TGCAGTGCTAGGGCCCTGGATCGCGGACCTTTAAATGAGCAGTTCTTC.